Below, one TCR beta chain is given with its context. Its antigen is unknown. This record comes from a study of T cell responses to AZD1222 COVID-19 vaccine. CDR1 and CDR2 (germline): MNHEY, SMNVEV (reference sequence). This CDR3 comprises 17 residues. Trimming pared 5 bases from V and 4 bases from J, leaving 20 bases between. Findings and caveats of the study: Scientists sampled the repertoires only once the peak T cell response had passed. Unmutated variant regions are reportedly the target of nearly half of TCRs that are spike-specific. Researchers report vaccine-associated CD4 TCRs spanning spike, with dominance at 160-218 and 743-854. Donor demographics were predominantly white British with a female majority; clonal diversity may be underestimated.

Clones were sequenced by immunoSEQ multiplex PCR, and TCRdb holds only the in-frame ones, with some missing. Counted here are roughly 130,000 clones, 88% occurring once; the ten biggest clones make up 15% to 20%. This material consisted of peripheral blood, taken on day 0 of MenACWY control vaccination. The receptor comes from an adult in good health. V and J are TRBV27 and TRBJ1-4; TRBD1 might be the D (6 bases). The DNA of the CDR3 is TGTGCCAGCAGTCCTTATTTCGTCGGGGGCGGTAATGAAAAACTGTTTTTT. Protein: CASSPYFVGGGNEKLFF. The whole variable domain, remainder taken from reference TRBV27 and TRBJ1-4, is EAQVTQNPRYLITVTGKKLTVTCSQNMNHEYMSWYRQDPGLGLRQIYYSMNVEVTDKGDVPEGYKVSRKEKRNFPLILESPSPNQTSLYFCASSPYFVGGGNEKLFFGSGTQLSVL.